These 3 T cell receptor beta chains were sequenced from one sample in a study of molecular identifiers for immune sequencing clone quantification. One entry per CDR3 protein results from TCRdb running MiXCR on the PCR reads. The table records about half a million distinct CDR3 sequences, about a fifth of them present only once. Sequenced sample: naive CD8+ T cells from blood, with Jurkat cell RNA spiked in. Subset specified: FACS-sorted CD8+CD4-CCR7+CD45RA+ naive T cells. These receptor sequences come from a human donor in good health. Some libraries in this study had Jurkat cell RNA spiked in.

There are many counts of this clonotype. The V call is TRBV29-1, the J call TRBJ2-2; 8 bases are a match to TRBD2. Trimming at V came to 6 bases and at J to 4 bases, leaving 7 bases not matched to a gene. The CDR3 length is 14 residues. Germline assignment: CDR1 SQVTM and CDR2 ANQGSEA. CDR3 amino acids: CSVESGRGTGELFF. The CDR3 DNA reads TGCAGCGTAGAAAGCGGGAGAGGCACCGGGGAGCTGTTTTTT.

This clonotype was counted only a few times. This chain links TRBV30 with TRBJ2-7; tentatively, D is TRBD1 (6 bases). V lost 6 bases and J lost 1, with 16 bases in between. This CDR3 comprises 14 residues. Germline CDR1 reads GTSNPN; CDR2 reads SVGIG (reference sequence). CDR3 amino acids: CACPGAAFSYEQYF. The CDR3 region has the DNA TGTGCCTGTCCAGGGGCGGCGTTTTCCTACGAGCAGTACTTC.

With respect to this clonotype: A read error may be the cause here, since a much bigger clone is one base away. The CDR3 DNA follows: TGTGCCGGCAGCTTACCAGGGAGGCGGACAGATACGCAGTATTTT. It specifies CAGSLPGRRTDTQYF. The rearrangement joins TRBV13 to TRBJ2-3; TRBD2 might be the D (6 bases). Germline lookup yields CDR1 PRHDT and CDR2 FYEKMQ (reference sequence). This CDR3 has 15 amino acids.